Each of the 24 T cell receptor beta chains below was sequenced from the same sample in a study of shared clonotypes between healthy human individuals. Method: immunoSEQ multiplex PCR; TCRdb's copy keeps in-frame clones and lacks some. Among some 2,000,000 clones listed, 90% to 96% were seen once. Source material: naive CD4+ T cells sorted from blood. Stated subset: CD45RA+ positively selected. The source of these receptors is a man between 18 and 29 years old in good health.

V gene TRBV30 combines with J gene TRBJ2-1; TRBD2 matches 10 bases. The CDR3 loop spans 13 amino acids. Per germline, CDR1 GTSNPN and CDR2 SVGIG (reference sequence). With V trimmed by 7 bases and J by 5 bases, 5 bases remained unmatched. CDR3 residues: CALASGSNNEQFF. CDR3 nucleotides: TGTGCCTTGGCTAGCGGGAGTAACAATGAGCAGTTCTTC.

This chain joins TRBV11-3 and TRBJ1-4, with D possibly being TRBD1 (5 bases). V shed 5 bases and J shed 0 bases, with 13 bases lying between them. Germline CDR1 reads SGHNT; CDR2 reads YENEEA. The CDR3 is made up of 16 amino acids. The DNA for the CDR3 is TGTGCCAGCAGCCCCGGGACCTATCCAACTAATGAAAAACTGTTTTTT. It encodes CASSPGTYPTNEKLFF.

The chain has TRBV30 and TRBJ2-5; D ambiguous. The germline CDR1 and CDR2 sequences are GTSNPN and SVGIG (reference sequence). Trimming removed 4 bases at V and 1 base at J, with 13 bases between. CDR3 length equals 14 residues. CDR3 residues: CAWNPGGFQETQYF. The CDR3 DNA reads as TGTGCCTGGAATCCGGGTGGTTTCCAAGAGACCCAGTACTTC.

The rearrangement uses TRBV18 and TRBJ1-1, with D uncertain. CDR1 KGHSH and CDR2 LQKENI come from the germline V gene. This CDR3 has 16 residues. Deletions cut 1 base from V and 0 bases from J, with 12 bases between. For the CDR3, the DNA is TGTGCCAGCTCACCACAGAGAGTCGGAATGAACACTGAAGCTTTCTTT. Translated: CASSPQRVGMNTEAFF. Full variable domain (remainder filled in from reference TRBV18 and TRBJ1-1): NAGVMQNPRHLVRRRGQEARLRCSPMKGHSHVYWYRQLPEEGLKFMVYLQKENIIDESGMPKERFSAEFPKEGPSILRIQQVVRGDSAAYFCASSPQRVGMNTEAFFGQGTRLTVV.

This chain links TRBV7-2 with TRBJ1-6, with D perhaps matching TRBD1 (5 bases). The CDR3 covers 17 residues. Germline-derived CDR1 and CDR2 are SGHTA and FQGNSA. The germline V and J ends were trimmed by 4 bases and 9 bases, with 22 bases remaining between them. Here the CDR3 DNA reads TGTGCCAGCAGCTACGCCCCGGGGCAGGAATTGGGTTCACCCCTCCACTTT. The encoded protein is CASSYAPGQELGSPLHF.

This clone was recorded once. The chain links TRBV6-5 to TRBJ2-7; 12 bases are shared with TRBD2. CDR3 length equals 16 residues. The germline CDR1 and CDR2 sequences are MNHEY and SVGAGI. The V and J ends lost 0 bases and 4 bases, in that order; junction bases with no gene match: 4. This CDR3 is CASSYSGLAGFYEQYF. The CDR3 DNA sequence: TGTGCCAGCAGTTACTCCGGACTAGCGGGATTTTACGAGCAGTACTTC.

The V gene is TRBV11-2, the J gene TRBJ1-6; the D gene is possibly TRBD1 (5 bases). The CDR3 spans 14 residues. Germline V gene lookup returns CDR1 SGHAT and CDR2 FQNNGV. The ends were cut back, 5 bases at V and 5 bases at J, with 10 bases in the middle. CDR3: CASSLQTDNSPLHF. CDR3 DNA: TGTGCCAGCAGCCTACAGACAGATAATTCACCCCTCCACTTT.

V is TRBV30 and J is TRBJ2-5, with no clear D. Trimming cost V 2 bases and J 3 bases, with 10 bases left between them. Germline V gene data show CDR1 as GTSNPN and CDR2 as SVGIG (reference sequence). The CDR3 extends over 13 amino acids. The CDR3 DNA reads TGTGCCTGGAGTAGTAGACGAAAAGAGACCCAGTACTTC. Protein product: CAWSSRRKETQYF.

This chain joins TRBV6-1 and TRBJ1-5; D gene uncertain. Germline CDR1 is MNHNS and CDR2 is SASEGT. The CDR3 runs to 15 residues. V shed 10 bases and J shed 0 bases, with 16 bases lying between them. This CDR3 reads CATVPAWDSNQPQHF. CDR3 in DNA: TGTGCCACCGTTCCAGCGTGGGATAGCAATCAGCCCCAGCATTTT.

With regard to this clone: Additional DNA sequences in this sample encode the identical CDR3. This rearrangement joins TRBV6-1 to TRBJ1-1, with 7 bases aligning to TRBD1. The germline V gene encodes CDR1 MNHNS and CDR2 SASEGT. J lost 7 bases, V lost 4 bases, and 6 bases had no gene match. The CDR3 loop spans 13 amino acids. CDR3 in DNA: TGTGCCAGCAGTGGGCAGGGGGTCAGTGAAGCTTTCTTT. Its protein is CASSGQGVSEAFF.

Here the CDR3 reads CASSESGQGADTQYF. CDR3 nucleotide sequence: TGCGCCAGCAGTGAGTCGGGTCAGGGGGCGGATACGCAGTATTTT. V and J are TRBV10-1 and TRBJ2-3; 8 positions match TRBD1. The CDR3 spans 15 residues. Germline CDR1 reads WNHNN; CDR2 reads SYGVQD (reference sequence). The ends lost 0 bases at V and 6 bases at J; junction bases unmatched: 5.

The chain is built from TRBV2 and TRBJ1-2; the D gene is possibly TRBD1 (5 bases). The V and J ends lost 6 bases and 2 bases respectively, with 28 bases between them. The germline V gene has CDR1 SNHLY and CDR2 FYNNEI. The CDR3 spans 19 residues. CDR3 DNA: TGTGCCAGCAGCTTTTCCCCCCCAGGGAGTGGGTTCGGGAACTATGGCTACACCTTC. This encodes CASSFSPPGSGFGNYGYTF.

This chain joins TRBV6-1 and TRBJ1-2, with D unresolved. Germline CDR1 MNHNS, CDR2 SASEGT. Trimming cost V 4 bases and J 8 bases, with 14 bases left between them. The CDR3 consists of 13 residues. CDR3 sequence: CASSGLGAGGYTF. CDR3 DNA: TGTGCCAGCAGTGGTTTGGGTGCGGGGGGCTACACCTTC.

V is TRBV2 and J is TRBJ1-1, with a weak D call TRBD1 (6 bases). V lost 2 bases, J lost 1 base, and 8 bases lay in between. The germline gives CDR1 SNHLY, CDR2 FYNNEI. The CDR3 runs 14 residues. The CDR3 region has the DNA TGTGCCAGCAGTGAACGGGGACAGAACACTGAAGCTTTCTTT. It is translated as CASSERGQNTEAFF.

V is TRBV5-6 and J is TRBJ1-5, with 7 bases lining up with TRBD1. The J segment lost 5 bases and the V segment lost 4 bases, leaving 9 bases of the junction unmatched. This CDR3 contains 15 residues. In germline, CDR1 is SGHDT, CDR2 YYEEEE. CDR3 residues: CASSRRGTAYQPQHF. In DNA, the CDR3 is TGTGCCAGCAGCAGGAGGGGGACAGCTTATCAGCCCCAGCATTTT.

This chain joins TRBV7-9 and TRBJ2-3, with 14 positions matching TRBD2. In germline, CDR1 is SEHNR, CDR2 FQNEAQ (reference sequence). The V segment lost 6 bases and the J segment 3 bases; nucleotides outside the gene matches: 5. The CDR3 is 16 residues long. The CDR3: CASRTSGGAQTDTQYF. In DNA form, the CDR3 reads TGTGCCAGCAGGACTAGCGGGGGGGCCCAAACAGATACGCAGTATTTT.

The CDR3 DNA is TGTGCCAGTAGTCAGGCTAGCGGGAGGCAAAATGAGCAGTTCTTC. Protein product: CASSQASGRQNEQFF. The V gene is TRBV19, the J gene TRBJ2-1; 11 bases line up with TRBD2. Unmatched junction bases numbered 7, after V lost 5 bases and J lost 7 bases. The CDR3 covers 15 residues. The germline gives CDR1 LNHDA, CDR2 SQIVND (reference sequence).

This chain joins TRBV5-6 and TRBJ2-7, with a possible D match to TRBD1 (6 bases). This CDR3 comprises 14 residues. Trimming pared 0 bases from V and 6 bases from J, leaving 13 bases between. Germline V gene lookup returns CDR1 SGHDT and CDR2 YYEEEE. The CDR3: CASSLGMAGVEQYF. The CDR3 DNA sequence: TGTGCCAGCAGCTTGGGTATGGCAGGGGTCGAGCAGTACTTC. The full variable domain, completed using reference TRBV5-6 and TRBJ2-7, is DAGVTQSPTHLIKTRGQQVTLRCSPKSGHDTVSWYQQALGQGPQFIFQYYEEEERQRGNFPDRFSGHQFPNYSSELNVNALLLGDSALYLCASSLGMAGVEQYFGPGTRLTVT.

The V and J genes are TRBV9 and TRBJ2-2, with 8 positions matching TRBD1. V dropped 0 bases and J dropped 1; count of bases not matched to a gene: 2. Germline V gene sequence: CDR1 SGDLS, CDR2 YYNGEE. CDR3 length: 16 amino acids. DNA for the CDR3: TGTGCCAGCAGCGTAGCGGGGACAGGGAACACCGGGGAGCTGTTTTTT. Translation: CASSVAGTGNTGELFF.

The J gene is TRBJ1-6, the V gene TRBV5-5; no definite D call. This CDR3 contains 17 residues. Deletions cut 0 bases from V and 0 bases from J, with 10 bases between. Germline V CDR1 and CDR2: SGHKS, YYEKEE (reference sequence). The CDR3 region is CASSLVGRSSYNSPLHF. For the CDR3, the DNA is TGTGCCAGCAGCTTGGTTGGCCGCAGCTCCTATAATTCACCCCTCCACTTT.

This chain uses TRBV6-1 with TRBJ2-7; 7 nucleotides line up with TRBD1. From germline, CDR1 is MNHNS and CDR2 SASEGT. The CDR3 has 12 residues. The junction had 3 bases not matched to a gene; V was cut back by 7 bases and J by 3 bases. The CDR3 region has the DNA TGTGCCAGCAAACAGGGGTTCTACGAGCAGTACTTC. Protein: CASKQGFYEQYF.

V gene TRBV9 combines with J gene TRBJ2-7, with D possibly TRBD1 on 6 matching bases. The CDR3 is 14 residues long. V was pared by 2 bases and J by 6 bases, with 15 bases between. Germline CDR1 is SGDLS and CDR2 is YYNGEE. The CDR3 loop is CASSVGRGSFEQYF. In DNA form, the CDR3 reads TGTGCCAGCAGCGTCGGCAGGGGCTCGTTCGAGCAGTACTTC.

The chain links TRBV7-3 to TRBJ1-1; 7 bases align to TRBD1. The CDR3 totals 16 residues. Germline V lookup: CDR1 SGHTA, CDR2 FQGTGA. With V trimmed by 0 bases and J by 1 base, 5 bases remained unmatched. This CDR3 is CASSLTMTGRNTEAFF. As DNA, the CDR3 is TGTGCCAGCAGCTTAACAATGACAGGGAGGAACACTGAAGCTTTCTTT. Looking up the rest from reference TRBV7-3 and TRBJ1-1 gives the full variable domain: GAGVSQTPSNKVTEKGKYVELRCDPISGHTALYWYRQSLGQGPEFLIYFQGTGAADDSGLPNDRFFAVRPEGSVSTLKIQRTERGDSAVYLCASSLTMTGRNTEAFFGQGTRLTVV.

This clone was detected once. Distinct nucleotide sequences in the sample also encode this CDR3. The V gene is TRBV5-4, the J gene TRBJ2-7; D is ambiguous. The CDR3 contains 12 residues. Trimming stripped 2 bases from V and 2 bases from J, with 5 bases between. Looked up from germline, CDR1 is SGHNT and CDR2 is YYREEE (reference sequence). The CDR3 DNA follows: TGTGCCAGCAGCTTTAACACCTACGAGCAGTACTTC. Translation: CASSFNTYEQYF.